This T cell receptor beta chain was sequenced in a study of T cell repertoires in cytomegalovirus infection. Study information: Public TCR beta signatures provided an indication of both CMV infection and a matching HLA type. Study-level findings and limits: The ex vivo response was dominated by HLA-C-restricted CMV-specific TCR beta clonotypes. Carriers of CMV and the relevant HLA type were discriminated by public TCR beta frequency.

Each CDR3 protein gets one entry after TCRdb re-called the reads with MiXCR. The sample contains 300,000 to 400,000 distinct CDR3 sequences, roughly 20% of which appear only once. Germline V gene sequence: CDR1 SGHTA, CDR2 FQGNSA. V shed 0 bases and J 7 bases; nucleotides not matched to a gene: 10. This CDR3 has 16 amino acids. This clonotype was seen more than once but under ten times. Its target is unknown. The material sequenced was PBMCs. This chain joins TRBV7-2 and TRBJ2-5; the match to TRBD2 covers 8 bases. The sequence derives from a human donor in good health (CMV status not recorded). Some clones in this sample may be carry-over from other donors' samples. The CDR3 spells CASSLAGAGGEGTQYF. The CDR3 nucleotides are TGTGCCAGCAGCTTAGCGGGGGCGGGGGGCGAGGGGACCCAGTACTTC.